One and the same sample provided the 22 T cell receptor beta chains below, sequenced in a study of cytomegalovirus exposure and HLA in healthy donors (dated by TCRdb to about 2017). The library was made by the immunoSEQ multiplex PCR assay. Here the immuneACCESS table is served through TCRdb, limited to in-frame sequences with V and J called. Missing clones are a known gap in these copies; in checked studies unresolved V genes cover under half, and the rest lacks a known reason. The sample table shows roughly 150,000 clones, and around 90% are seen once. Together, the top ten hold 3.3% of the sample. Source material: PBMCs. Receptors were obtained from a young woman in good health and CMV-seropositive.

V usage is TRBV7-9 and J usage is TRBJ1-2; tentatively, D is TRBD1 (6 bases). Trimming pared 5 bases from V and 1 base from J, leaving 11 bases between. This CDR3 has 14 residues. Germline V gene sequence: CDR1 SEHNR, CDR2 FQNEAQ (reference sequence). The CDR3 protein is CASSRSQGNYGYTF. For the CDR3, the DNA is TGTGCCAGCAGCCGATCACAGGGTAACTATGGCTACACCTTC.

V and J are TRBV13 and TRBJ1-1, with D unclear. The V gene's germline CDR1 is PRHDT and CDR2 FYEKMQ (reference sequence). CDR3 length equals 14 residues. Trimming removed 6 bases at V and 3 bases at J, with 14 bases between. CDR3 DNA sequence: TGTGCCAGCAGGACTCTGGAGTTGGACACTGAAGCTTTCTTT. The encoded protein is CASRTLELDTEAFF.

The chain has TRBV11-2 and TRBJ2-7; 7 nucleotides line up with TRBD1. Trimming at V came to 5 bases and at J to 5 bases, leaving 9 bases not matched to a gene. The CDR3 is 14 amino acids. CDR1 SGHAT and CDR2 FQNNGV come from the germline V gene. CDR3 in amino acids: CASSRTGTDHEQYF. Here the CDR3 DNA reads TGTGCCAGCAGCCGGACCGGGACAGACCACGAGCAGTACTTC.

The chain links TRBV6-1 to TRBJ2-7, with D possibly matching TRBD1 (5 bases). V was trimmed by 6 bases and J by 4 bases, leaving 16 bases between them. The CDR3 is made up of 14 amino acids. Per the germline V gene, CDR1 is MNHNS and CDR2 is SASEGT. The CDR3 nucleotides read TGTGCCAGCAGACCCAGGGATCTGTCGTACGAGCAGTACTTC. Translation: CASRPRDLSYEQYF.

On this clone itself: A read error may account for a junction end that differs from germline. V and J are TRBV30 and TRBJ2-3; 9 positions agree with TRBD1. From germline, CDR1 is GTSNPN and CDR2 SVGIG (reference sequence). The CDR3 is made up of 15 amino acids. The CDR3 DNA follows: TGTGCCTGGAACAAAAAGGACAGGGGATCAGATACACAGTATTTT. Its protein product is CAWNKKDRGSDTQYF.

The chain carries TRBV28 and TRBJ2-3, with D perhaps TRBD2 (5 bases). Germline CDR1 MDHEN, CDR2 SYDVKM. Trimming removed 4 bases from V and 1 base from J, with 15 bases in between. CDR3 length: 16 amino acids. The CDR3 here is CASSSGSGYGTDTQYF. The CDR3 region has the DNA TGTGCCAGCAGTTCGGGGTCTGGGTACGGCACAGATACGCAGTATTTT.

With regard to this clone: The same CDR3 also results from other DNA sequences found in this sample. The J gene is TRBJ2-1, the V gene TRBV11-3; D is perhaps TRBD1 (5 bases). Germline V gene data show CDR1 as SGHNT and CDR2 as YENEEA. V was cut by 1 base and J by 3 bases, with 10 bases left in between. The CDR3 extends over 15 amino acids. CDR3 in DNA: TGTGCCAGCAGCTTAGGGGGCGGAGACTACAATGAGCAGTTCTTC. Translated, it gives CASSLGGGDYNEQFF.

V is TRBV5-6 and J is TRBJ2-3; 7 nucleotides agree with TRBD1. The V gene's germline CDR1 is SGHDT and CDR2 YYEEEE. With 0 bases clipped from V and 6 bases from J, the junction kept 7 bases outside the gene matches. This CDR3 contains 15 residues. This CDR3 is CASSLVAGGVDTQYF. As DNA, the CDR3 is TGTGCCAGCAGCTTGGTAGCAGGGGGTGTCGATACGCAGTATTTT.

The rearrangement links TRBV7-9 to TRBJ2-3; D remains unclear. V was trimmed by 4 bases and J by 4 bases, leaving 3 bases between them. Per the germline V gene, CDR1 is SEHNR and CDR2 is FQNEAQ (reference sequence). The CDR3 consists of 11 residues. This CDR3 is CASSSSDTQYF. The CDR3 DNA follows: TGTGCCAGCAGCTCATCAGATACGCAGTATTTT.

This clone appeared many times. The chain links TRBV4-3 to TRBJ2-3, with TRBD1 matching 8 bases. Germline V gives CDR1 LGHNA, CDR2 YSLEER. Unmatched junction bases numbered 8, after V lost 0 bases and J lost 6 bases. The CDR3 is made up of 16 amino acids. As DNA, the CDR3 is TGCGCCAGCAGCCAAGATCGCATTCAGGGGGCGGATACGCAGTATTTT. Amino acids: CASSQDRIQGADTQYF.

The CDR3 DNA is TGTGCCAGCAGTTTAGGCCAGTTCTCCTACGAGCAGTACTTC. As protein: CASSLGQFSYEQYF. The chain uses TRBV27 and TRBJ2-7, with D uncertain. V shed 2 bases and J shed 0 bases, with 8 bases lying between them. Germline CDR1 and CDR2: MNHEY and SMNVEV (reference sequence). The CDR3 extends over 14 amino acids.

This clone was counted a single time. This rearrangement joins TRBV27 to TRBJ1-5; unclear D gene. The V end lost 1 base, the J end lost 1 base, and 14 bases lay between the germline ends. This CDR3 contains 17 residues. CDR1 and CDR2 (germline): MNHEY, SMNVEV (reference sequence). CDR3 DNA sequence: TGTGCCAGCAGTTTATACTTCCCGACTGTGAGCAATCAGCCCCAGCATTTT. Translation: CASSLYFPTVSNQPQHF.

The chain employs TRBV10-3 and TRBJ2-3; 13 positions match TRBD2. The V gene end was trimmed by 5 bases and the J gene end by 2 bases; junction bases not matched to a gene: 7. The CDR3 covers 17 residues. The germline gives CDR1 ENHRY, CDR2 SYGVKD. The chain's CDR3 is CAISRLGTSGTTDTQYF. The CDR3 region has the DNA TGTGCCATCAGTCGCCTGGGGACTAGCGGGACCACAGATACGCAGTATTTT.

V is TRBV27 and J is TRBJ2-3; TRBD2 matches at 15 bases. CDR1 is MNHEY and CDR2 is SMNVEV in the germline V gene (reference sequence). Germline trimming cut 5 bases from V and 6 bases from J; bases unmatched to any gene: 18. This CDR3 comprises 20 residues. Written as DNA, the CDR3 is TGTGCCAGCAGTCGGGGACTAGCGGGAGGTATCGGAGATCGGACTGATACGCAGTATTTT. This encodes CASSRGLAGGIGDRTDTQYF.

This clone was seen more than once but under ten times. The rearrangement joins TRBV11-1 to TRBJ2-7, with D possibly TRBD2 on 6 matching bases. The germline V and J ends were trimmed by 4 bases and 4 bases, with 17 bases remaining between them. The CDR3 consists of 15 residues. Germline CDR1 reads SGHAT; CDR2 reads FQDESV (reference sequence). The CDR3 nucleotides are TGTGCCAGCAGCTCTCCGGGACGGGGGAGGTACGAGCAGTACTTC. Residues: CASSSPGRGRYEQYF. Supplemented by reference TRBV11-1 and TRBJ2-7, the full variable domain reads EAEVAQSPRYKITEKSQAVAFWCDPISGHATLYWYRQILGQGPELLVQFQDESVVDDSQLPKDRFSAERLKGVDSTLKIQPAELGDSAMYLCASSSPGRGRYEQYFGPGTRLTVT.

The chain links TRBV6-1 to TRBJ1-2; D gene ambiguous. This CDR3 has 14 residues. V dropped 3 bases and J dropped 3 bases, with 11 bases sitting between them. Germline loops: CDR1 MNHNS, CDR2 SASEGT. The CDR3 reads CASSDGELYYGYTF. DNA of the CDR3: TGTGCCAGCAGTGACGGTGAGCTCTACTATGGCTACACCTTC.

This rearrangement joins TRBV2 to TRBJ2-7; 7 bases are shared with TRBD1. V shed 8 bases, J shed 0 bases, and the junction held 10 bases outside the gene matches. Germline CDR1 SNHLY, CDR2 FYNNEI. The CDR3 is made up of 15 amino acids. CDR3: CASYIGTASSYEQYF. CDR3 DNA sequence: TGTGCCAGCTACATAGGGACAGCGAGCTCCTACGAGCAGTACTTC.

The chain carries TRBV5-1 and TRBJ1-2, with D possibly matching TRBD1 (5 bases). Trimming left V 5 bases short and J 3 bases short, with 11 bases between. The CDR3 spans 13 residues. Germline V CDR1 and CDR2: SGHRS, YFSETQ. CDR3 loop: CASRQDPYYGYTF. The CDR3 region has the DNA TGCGCCAGCAGACAGGATCCCTACTATGGCTACACCTTC.

V and J are TRBV11-3 and TRBJ2-2; 16 positions agree with TRBD2. The CDR3 extends over 18 amino acids. Germline trimming cut 5 bases from V and 6 bases from J; bases unmatched to any gene: 9. CDR1 and CDR2 (germline): SGHNT, YENEEA. DNA for the CDR3: TGTGCCAGCAGCGTCGCGGGACTAGCGGGGGGGGCGGCCGGGGAGCTGTTTTTT. As protein: CASSVAGLAGGAAGELFF.

The chain couples TRBV28 to TRBJ2-7; D is possibly TRBD2 (5 bases). The CDR3 covers 12 residues. The V end lost 7 bases, the J end lost 5 bases, and 12 bases lay between the germline ends. CDR1 is MDHEN, CDR2 SYDVKM, per germline. CDR3: CASNFLRDEQYF. CDR3 DNA: TGTGCCAGCAACTTCCTGAGGGACGAGCAGTACTTC.

V is TRBV19 and J is TRBJ2-3, with 7 positions matching TRBD2. The V gene end was trimmed by 3 bases and the J gene end by 9 bases; junction bases not matched to a gene: 9. Looked up from germline, CDR1 is LNHDA and CDR2 is SQIVND (reference sequence). This CDR3 region has 14 residues. This CDR3 is CASSMRGGGLTQYF. The CDR3 DNA is TGTGCCAGTAGTATGCGTGGGGGGGGTTTAACGCAGTATTTT.

The V call is TRBV5-6, the J call TRBJ2-4, with 9 positions matching TRBD1. This CDR3 contains 16 residues. The V segment lost 1 base and the J segment 3 bases; nucleotides outside the gene matches: 5. Germline assignment: CDR1 SGHDT and CDR2 YYEEEE. CDR3 coding DNA: TGTGCCAGCAGCTTGAGGACAGGGGCCATCAAAAACATTCAGTACTTC. Protein sequence: CASSLRTGAIKNIQYF.